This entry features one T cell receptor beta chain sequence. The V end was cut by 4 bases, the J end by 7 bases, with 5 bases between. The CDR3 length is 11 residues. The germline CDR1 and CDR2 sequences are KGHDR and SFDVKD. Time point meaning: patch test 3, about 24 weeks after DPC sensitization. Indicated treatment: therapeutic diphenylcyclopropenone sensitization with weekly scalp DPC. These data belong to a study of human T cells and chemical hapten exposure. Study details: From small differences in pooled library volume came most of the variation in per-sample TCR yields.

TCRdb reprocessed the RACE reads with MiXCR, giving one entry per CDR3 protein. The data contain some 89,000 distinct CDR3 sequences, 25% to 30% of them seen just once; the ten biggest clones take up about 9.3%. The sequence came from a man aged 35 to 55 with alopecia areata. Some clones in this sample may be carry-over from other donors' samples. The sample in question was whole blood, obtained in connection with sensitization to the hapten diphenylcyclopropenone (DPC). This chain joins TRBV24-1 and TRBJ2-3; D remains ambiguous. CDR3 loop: CATSEAYTQYF. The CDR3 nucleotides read TGTGCCACCAGTGAAGCTTATACGCAGTATTTT.